These T cell receptor beta chains were read from a single sample in a study of cytomegalovirus exposure and HLA in healthy donors. The table came from immunoSEQ multiplex PCR; TCRdb's copy has only in-frame clones and leaves some out. The data show over 65,000 clones, with roughly four fifths seen just once and almost 7.5% held by the top ten. The sample was PBMCs. The receptors were sampled from a woman in her 30s in good health and CMV-seropositive. CDR3s include the opening cysteine and the closing phenylalanine or tryptophan. D genes are given only for firm matches. Not every row has a clone size; where given, it reads once, few, many or a size class.

TRBD2	.	TRBV5-4	TRBJ2-5	CASSSGTSPLTQYF	TGTGCCAGCAGCTCGGGGACTAGCCCCCTCACCCAGTACTTC
TRBD2	.	TRBV5-1	TRBJ2-7	CASSLEGPWTSGYEQYF	TGCGCCAGCAGCTTGGAGGGACCGTGGACTAGCGGATACGAGCAGTACTTC
.	.	TRBV19	TRBJ1-2	CASSGTLPKDGYTF	TGTGCCAGTAGTGGGACACTTCCCAAGGATGGCTACACCTTC
.	few	TRBV7-9	TRBJ2-7	CASSYKKGVSSYEQYF	TGTGCCAGCAGCTACAAGAAGGGGGTCAGTTCCTACGAGCAGTACTTC
TRBD2	.	TRBV7-2	TRBJ2-2	CASILAGGNTGELFF	TGTGCCAGCATACTAGCGGGAGGGAACACCGGGGAGCTGTTTTTT
.	few	TRBV4-3	TRBJ2-7	CASSLDTGTGPSGYEQYF	TGCGCCAGCAGCCTAGACACAGGTACGGGTCCTTCCGGCTACGAGCAGTACTTC
.	.	TRBV7-9	TRBJ1-1	CASSFPGGGRQTTEAFF	TGTGCCAGCAGCTTTCCCGGGGGGGGGAGGCAAACAACTGAAGCTTTCTTT
.	.	TRBV6-4	TRBJ2-3	CASSATQGTTDTQYF	TGTGCCAGCAGTGCTACCCAGGGCACCACAGATACGCAGTATTTT
.	.	TRBV11-2	TRBJ2-1	CASSLAPDQGEASYNEQFF	TGTGCCAGCAGCTTAGCCCCTGATCAGGGGGAGGCTTCCTACAATGAGCAGTTCTTC
.	few	TRBV2	TRBJ1-1	CASKTGASRLNTEAFF	TGTGCCAGCAAAACCGGAGCTTCACGGCTGAACACTGAAGCTTTCTTT
.	.	TRBV9	TRBJ2-3	CASSPLGPGGTDTQYF	TGTGCCAGCAGCCCCCTCGGACCGGGGGGCACAGATACGCAGTATTTT
TRBD1	.	TRBV4-1	TRBJ2-5	CASSQEGGTGETQYF	TGCGCCAGCAGCCAAGAGGGCGGGACAGGGGAGACCCAGTACTTC
.	.	TRBV19	TRBJ2-4	CASSSLAKNIQYF	TGTGCCAGTAGTTCGTTAGCCAAAAACATTCAGTACTTC
.	.	TRBV7-6	TRBJ1-6	CASSQGPNSPLHF	TGTGCCAGCTCGCAGGGGCCAAATTCACCCCTCCACTTT
TRBD1	.	TRBV25-1	TRBJ2-2	CASGTGPTGELFF	TGTGCCAGCGGGACAGGGCCCACCGGGGAGCTGTTTTTT
.	.	TRBV28	TRBJ2-1	CASSLFRRGRGGEQFF	TGTGCCAGCAGTTTATTCAGGAGGGGGCGCGGAGGTGAGCAGTTCTTC
.	.	TRBV7-9	TRBJ2-5	CASSLASAGNQETQYF	TGTGCCAGCAGCTTAGCGAGTGCGGGGAACCAAGAGACCCAGTACTTC